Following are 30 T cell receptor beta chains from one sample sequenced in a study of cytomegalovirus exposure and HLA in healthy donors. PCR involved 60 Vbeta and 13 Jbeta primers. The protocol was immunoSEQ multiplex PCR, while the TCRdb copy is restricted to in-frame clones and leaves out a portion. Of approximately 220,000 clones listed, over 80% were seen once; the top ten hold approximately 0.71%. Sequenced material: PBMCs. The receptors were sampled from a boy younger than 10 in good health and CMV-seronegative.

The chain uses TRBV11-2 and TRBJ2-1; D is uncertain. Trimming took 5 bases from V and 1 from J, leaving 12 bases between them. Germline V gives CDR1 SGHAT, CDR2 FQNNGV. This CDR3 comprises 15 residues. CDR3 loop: CASSPVRASYNEQFF. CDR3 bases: TGTGCCAGCAGCCCGGTCCGCGCGTCCTACAATGAGCAGTTCTTC.

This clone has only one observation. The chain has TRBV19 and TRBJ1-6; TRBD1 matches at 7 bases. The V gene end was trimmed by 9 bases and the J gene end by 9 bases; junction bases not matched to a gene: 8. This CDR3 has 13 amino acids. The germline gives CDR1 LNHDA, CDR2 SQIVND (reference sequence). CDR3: CASNDRAGSPLHF. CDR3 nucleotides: TGTGCCAGCAACGACAGGGCCGGTTCACCCCTCCACTTT.

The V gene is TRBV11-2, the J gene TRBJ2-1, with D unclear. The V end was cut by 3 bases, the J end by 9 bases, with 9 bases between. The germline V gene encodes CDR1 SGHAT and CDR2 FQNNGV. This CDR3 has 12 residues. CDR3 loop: CASSFEQSEQFF. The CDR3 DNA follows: TGTGCCAGCAGCTTCGAACAGAGTGAGCAGTTCTTC.

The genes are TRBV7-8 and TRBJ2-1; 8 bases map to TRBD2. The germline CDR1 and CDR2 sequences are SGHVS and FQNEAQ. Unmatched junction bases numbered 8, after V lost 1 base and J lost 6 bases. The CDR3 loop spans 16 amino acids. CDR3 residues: CASSLGHGGAGNEQFF. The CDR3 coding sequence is TGTGCCAGCAGCTTAGGACACGGGGGGGCAGGCAATGAGCAGTTCTTC.

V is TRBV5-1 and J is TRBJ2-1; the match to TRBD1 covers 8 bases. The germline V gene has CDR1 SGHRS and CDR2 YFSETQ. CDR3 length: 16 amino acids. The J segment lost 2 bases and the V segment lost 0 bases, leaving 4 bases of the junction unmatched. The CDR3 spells CASSLGYRGAYNEQFF. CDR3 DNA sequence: TGCGCCAGCAGCTTGGGGTACAGGGGGGCCTACAATGAGCAGTTCTTC.

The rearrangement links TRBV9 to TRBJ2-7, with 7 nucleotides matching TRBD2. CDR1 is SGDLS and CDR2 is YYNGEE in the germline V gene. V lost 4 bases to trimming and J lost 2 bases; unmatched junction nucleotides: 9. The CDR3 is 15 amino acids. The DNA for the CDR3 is TGTGCCAGCAGCCCCTGGGGGGGACCGACCTACGAGCAGTACTTC. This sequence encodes CASSPWGGPTYEQYF.

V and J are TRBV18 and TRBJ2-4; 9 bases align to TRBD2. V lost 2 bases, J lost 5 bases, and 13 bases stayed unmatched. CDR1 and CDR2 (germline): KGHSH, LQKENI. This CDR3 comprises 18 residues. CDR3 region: CASSPSLAGPRPQNIQYF. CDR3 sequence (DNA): TGTGCCAGCTCACCATCACTAGCGGGCCCCCGGCCCCAAAACATTCAGTACTTC.

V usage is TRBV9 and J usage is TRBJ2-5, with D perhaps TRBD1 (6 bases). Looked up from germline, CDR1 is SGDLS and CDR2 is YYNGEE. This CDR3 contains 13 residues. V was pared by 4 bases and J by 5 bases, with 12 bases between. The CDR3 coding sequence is TGTGCCAGCAGCTCGGTGGGGGCCGAGACCCAGTACTTC. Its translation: CASSSVGAETQYF.

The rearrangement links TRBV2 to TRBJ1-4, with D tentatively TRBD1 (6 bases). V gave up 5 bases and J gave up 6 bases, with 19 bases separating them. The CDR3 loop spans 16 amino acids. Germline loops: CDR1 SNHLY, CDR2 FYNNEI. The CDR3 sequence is CASSPGRGVLDEKLFF. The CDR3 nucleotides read TGTGCCAGCAGTCCGGGCAGGGGAGTATTGGATGAAAAACTGTTTTTT.

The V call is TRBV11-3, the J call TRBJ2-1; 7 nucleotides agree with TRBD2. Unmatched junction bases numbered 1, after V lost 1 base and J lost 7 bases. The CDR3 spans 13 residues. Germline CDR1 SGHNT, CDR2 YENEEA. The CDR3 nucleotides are TGTGCCAGCAGCTTAGTCGGGAGGAATGAGCAGTTCTTC. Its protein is CASSLVGRNEQFF. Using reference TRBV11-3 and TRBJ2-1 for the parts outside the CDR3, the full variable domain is EAGVVQSPRYKIIEKKQPVAFWCNPISGHNTLYWYLQNLGQGPELLIRYENEEAVDDSQLPKDRFSAERLKGVDSTLKIQPAELGDSAVYLCASSLVGRNEQFFGPGTRLTVL.

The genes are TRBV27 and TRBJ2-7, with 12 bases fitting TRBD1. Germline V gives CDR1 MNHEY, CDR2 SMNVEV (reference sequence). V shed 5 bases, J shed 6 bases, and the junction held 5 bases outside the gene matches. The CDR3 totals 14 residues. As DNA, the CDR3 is TGTGCCAGCAGTCCGGGACAGGGGGCGATCGAGCAGTACTTC. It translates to CASSPGQGAIEQYF.

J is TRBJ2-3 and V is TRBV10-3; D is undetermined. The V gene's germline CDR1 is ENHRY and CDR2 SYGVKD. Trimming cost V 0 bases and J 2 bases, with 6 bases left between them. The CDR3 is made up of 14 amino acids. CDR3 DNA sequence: TGTGCCATCAGTGAGTCACTACACACAGATACGCAGTATTTT. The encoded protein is CAISESLHTDTQYF.

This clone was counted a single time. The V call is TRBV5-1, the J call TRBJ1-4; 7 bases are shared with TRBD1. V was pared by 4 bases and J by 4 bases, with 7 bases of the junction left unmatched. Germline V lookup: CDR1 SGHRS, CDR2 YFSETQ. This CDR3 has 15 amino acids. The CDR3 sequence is CASSGRGQLNEKLFF. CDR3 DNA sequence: TGCGCCAGCAGCGGACGGGGACAGCTTAATGAAAAACTGTTTTTT.

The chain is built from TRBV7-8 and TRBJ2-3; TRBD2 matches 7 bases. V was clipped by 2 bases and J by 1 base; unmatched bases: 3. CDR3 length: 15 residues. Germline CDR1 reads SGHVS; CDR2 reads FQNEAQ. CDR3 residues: CASSLLAAGTDTQYF. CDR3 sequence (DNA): TGTGCCAGCAGCTTACTAGCGGCAGGCACAGATACGCAGTATTTT.

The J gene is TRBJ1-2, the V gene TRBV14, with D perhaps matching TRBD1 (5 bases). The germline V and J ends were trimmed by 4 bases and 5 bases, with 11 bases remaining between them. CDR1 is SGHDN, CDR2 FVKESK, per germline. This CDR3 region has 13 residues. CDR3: CASSLGGVYGYTF. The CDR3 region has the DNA TGTGCCAGCAGCCTGGGGGGGGTATATGGCTACACCTTC.

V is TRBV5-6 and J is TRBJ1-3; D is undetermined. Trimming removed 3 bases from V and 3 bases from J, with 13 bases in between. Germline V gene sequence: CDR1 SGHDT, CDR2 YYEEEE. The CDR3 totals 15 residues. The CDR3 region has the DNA TGTGCCAGCAGCTCGGGAGGTATCGATGGAAACACCATATATTTT. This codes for CASSSGGIDGNTIYF. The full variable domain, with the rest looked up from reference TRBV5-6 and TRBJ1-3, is DAGVTQSPTHLIKTRGQQVTLRCSPKSGHDTVSWYQQALGQGPQFIFQYYEEEERQRGNFPDRFSGHQFPNYSSELNVNALLLGDSALYLCASSSGGIDGNTIYFGEGSWLTVV.

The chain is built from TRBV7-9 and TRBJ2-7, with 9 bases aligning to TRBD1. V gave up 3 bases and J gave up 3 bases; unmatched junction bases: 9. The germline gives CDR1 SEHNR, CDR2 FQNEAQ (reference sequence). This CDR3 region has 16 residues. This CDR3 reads CASSLDPGTGFYEQYF. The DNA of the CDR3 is TGTGCCAGCAGCTTGGATCCCGGGACAGGGTTCTACGAGCAGTACTTC.

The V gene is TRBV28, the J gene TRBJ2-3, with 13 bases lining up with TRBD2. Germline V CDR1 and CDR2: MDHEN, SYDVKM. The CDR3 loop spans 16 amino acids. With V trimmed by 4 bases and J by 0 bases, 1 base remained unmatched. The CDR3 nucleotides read TGTGCCAGCAGTTCGGGACTAGCGGGGAGCACAGATACGCAGTATTTT. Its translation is CASSSGLAGSTDTQYF.

The CDR3 protein is CAWKLGAGSSPDTQYF. CDR3 DNA sequence: TGTGCCTGGAAATTGGGAGCGGGGAGTTCCCCAGATACGCAGTATTTT. The chain carries TRBV30 and TRBJ2-3; 7 bases map to TRBD2. The germline gives CDR1 GTSNPN, CDR2 SVGIG (reference sequence). This CDR3 contains 16 residues. Unmatched junction bases numbered 14, after V lost 4 bases and J lost 4 bases.

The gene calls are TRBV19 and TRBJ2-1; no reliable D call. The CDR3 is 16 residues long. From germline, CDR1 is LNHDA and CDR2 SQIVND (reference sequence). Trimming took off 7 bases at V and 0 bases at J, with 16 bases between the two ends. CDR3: CASNPSRLSSYNEQFF. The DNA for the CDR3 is TGTGCCAGTAACCCGAGCAGGCTAAGCTCCTACAATGAGCAGTTCTTC.

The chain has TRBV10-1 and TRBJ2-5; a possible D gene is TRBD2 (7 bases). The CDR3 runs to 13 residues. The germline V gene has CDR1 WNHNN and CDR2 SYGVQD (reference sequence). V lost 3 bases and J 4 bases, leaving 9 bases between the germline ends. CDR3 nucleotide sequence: TGCGCCAGCAGTGACCGGGGGGCAGAGACCCAGTACTTC. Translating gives CASSDRGAETQYF.

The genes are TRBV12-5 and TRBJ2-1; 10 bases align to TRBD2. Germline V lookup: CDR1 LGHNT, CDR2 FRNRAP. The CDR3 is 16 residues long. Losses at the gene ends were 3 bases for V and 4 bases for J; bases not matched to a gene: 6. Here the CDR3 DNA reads TGTGCTAGTGGTTTCCTCTCTAGCGGGGGTTACAATGAGCAGTTCTTC. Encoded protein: CASGFLSSGGYNEQFF.

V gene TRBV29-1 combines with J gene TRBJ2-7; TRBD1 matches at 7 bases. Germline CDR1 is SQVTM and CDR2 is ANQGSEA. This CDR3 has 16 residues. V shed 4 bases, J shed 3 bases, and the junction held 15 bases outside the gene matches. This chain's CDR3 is CSVVIVGGNLIYEQYF. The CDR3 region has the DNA TGCAGCGTTGTAATTGTAGGGGGCAACCTTATCTACGAGCAGTACTTC.

CDR3 protein: CASSNTNEQFF. CDR3 DNA: TGCGCCAGCAGTAACACCAATGAGCAGTTCTTC. This chain joins TRBV10-2 and TRBJ2-1; D is unresolved. Germline V gene lookup returns CDR1 WSHSY and CDR2 SAAADI. V was shortened by 5 bases and J by 6 bases, with 5 bases between the two germline ends. The CDR3 covers 11 residues.

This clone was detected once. The DNA for the CDR3 is TGTGCCAGCAGCTTGAGACTAGCGGGGCACACAGATACGCAGTATTTT. Protein sequence: CASSLRLAGHTDTQYF. The V gene is TRBV5-4, the J gene TRBJ2-3, with TRBD2 identical over 11 bases. The CDR3 sequence is 16 residues long. V was clipped by 1 base and J by 2 bases; unmatched bases: 3. Germline V gene data show CDR1 as SGHNT and CDR2 as YYREEE (reference sequence).

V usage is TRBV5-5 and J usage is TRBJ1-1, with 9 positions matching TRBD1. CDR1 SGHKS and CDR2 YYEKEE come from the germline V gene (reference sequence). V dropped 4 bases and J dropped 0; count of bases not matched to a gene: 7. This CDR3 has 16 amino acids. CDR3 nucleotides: TGTGCCAGCAGCCTGAGACAGGGGGGACTGAACACTGAAGCTTTCTTT. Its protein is CASSLRQGGLNTEAFF.

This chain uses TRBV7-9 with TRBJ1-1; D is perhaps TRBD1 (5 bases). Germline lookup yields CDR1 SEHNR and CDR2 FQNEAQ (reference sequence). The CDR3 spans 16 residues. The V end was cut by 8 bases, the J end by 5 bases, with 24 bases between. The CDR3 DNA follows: TGTGCCAGCGGCTCCTACAGGCTAGGCATATGGACTGAAGCTTTCTTT. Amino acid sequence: CASGSYRLGIWTEAFF.

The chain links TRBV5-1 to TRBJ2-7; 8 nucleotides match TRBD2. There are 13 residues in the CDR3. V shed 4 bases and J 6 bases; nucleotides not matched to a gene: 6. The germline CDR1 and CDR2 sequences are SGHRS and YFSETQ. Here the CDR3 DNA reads TGCGCCAGCAGCCCCTCGGGGGGGTCCGAGCAGTACTTC. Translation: CASSPSGGSEQYF.

CDR3 sequence: CASSRQGARDTEAFF. Here the CDR3 DNA reads TGTGCCAGCAGCAGACAGGGGGCGCGTGACACTGAAGCTTTCTTT. This rearrangement joins TRBV7-6 to TRBJ1-1; TRBD1 aligns across 10 bases. Germline V gene lookup returns CDR1 SGHVS and CDR2 FNYEAQ. This CDR3 spans 15 amino acids. V lost 5 bases, J lost 3 bases, and 6 bases stayed unmatched.

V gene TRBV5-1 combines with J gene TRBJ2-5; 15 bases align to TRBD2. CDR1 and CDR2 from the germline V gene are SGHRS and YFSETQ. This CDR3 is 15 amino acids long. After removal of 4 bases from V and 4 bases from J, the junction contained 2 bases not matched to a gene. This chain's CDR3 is CASSLGLAGGETQYF. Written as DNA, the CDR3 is TGCGCCAGCAGCCTGGGACTAGCGGGGGGAGAGACCCAGTACTTC.